The 10 T cell receptor beta chains below were found in one sample sequenced in a study of shared clonotypes between healthy human individuals. TCRdb's copy holds only in-frame clones and misses some; the assay was immunoSEQ multiplex PCR. The data hold about 980,000 clones, with around 80% observed a single time. Source material: memory CD4+ T cells sorted from blood. Subset denoted: CD45RA-negative fraction. Receptor source: a man between 18 and 35 years old in good health.

The chain uses TRBV7-9 and TRBJ2-3, with unresolved D. The germline V and J ends were trimmed by 5 bases and 6 bases, with 9 bases remaining between them. This CDR3 comprises 12 residues. CDR1 is SEHNR and CDR2 is FQNEAQ in the germline V gene (reference sequence). The CDR3 loop reads CASSADGDTQYF. The CDR3 region has the DNA TGTGCCAGCAGCGCAGATGGCGATACGCAGTATTTT.

This CDR3 is CASSLGGAHEQYF. CDR3 bases: TGTGCCAGTAGCCTGGGAGGGGCCCACGAGCAGTACTTC. This chain joins TRBV19 and TRBJ2-7, with 7 bases lining up with TRBD2. The junction had 7 bases not matched to a gene; V was cut back by 6 bases and J by 5 bases. Germline CDR1 and CDR2: LNHDA and SQIVND (reference sequence). The CDR3 extends over 13 amino acids.

This clone has a single count. The chain couples TRBV19 to TRBJ1-5; 8 bases align to TRBD1. The trim removed 5 bases at V and 6 bases at J, leaving 9 bases unmatched. The CDR3 covers 15 residues. Looked up from germline, CDR1 is LNHDA and CDR2 is SQIVND (reference sequence). CDR3 DNA: TGTGCCAGTAGTTGGACAGGGTTGGGCGGTCAGCCCCAGCATTTT. This sequence encodes CASSWTGLGGQPQHF.

The chain has TRBV15 and TRBJ2-1; D is unclear. Germline values: CDR1 LNHNV, CDR2 YYDKDF (reference sequence). The CDR3 consists of 13 residues. V lost 1 base and J 5 bases, leaving 6 bases between the germline ends. The CDR3 nucleotides are TGTGCCACCAGCAGAGGGGAAAACAATGAGCAGTTCTTC. Protein: CATSRGENNEQFF. Variable domain in full (rest from reference TRBV15 and TRBJ2-1): DAMVIQNPRYQVTQFGKPVTLSCSQTLNHNVMYWYQQKSSQAPKLLFHYYDKDFNNEADTPDNFQSRRPNTSFCFLDIRSPGLGDTAMYLCATSRGENNEQFFGPGTRLTVL.

Note on this clone: Within the sample, other DNA sequences also encode this same CDR3. The chain links TRBV18 to TRBJ1-4; the D gene is possibly TRBD1 (5 bases). Germline-derived CDR1 and CDR2 are KGHSH and LQKENI. V was pared by 3 bases and J by 3 bases, with 8 bases between. The CDR3 extends over 14 amino acids. The CDR3 loop is CASSPQGANEKLFF. The CDR3 DNA sequence: TGTGCCAGCTCACCTCAGGGCGCTAATGAAAAACTGTTTTTT. Full variable domain (remainder filled in from reference TRBV18 and TRBJ1-4): NAGVMQNPRHLVRRRGQEARLRCSPMKGHSHVYWYRQLPEEGLKFMVYLQKENIIDESGMPKERFSAEFPKEGPSILRIQQVVRGDSAAYFCASSPQGANEKLFFGSGTQLSVL.

In its sample, this clone was seen once. The same CDR3 also results from other DNA sequences found in this sample. The chain recombines TRBV7-2 with TRBJ2-3, with TRBD2 identical over 13 bases. V gave up 4 bases and J gave up 1 base; unmatched junction bases: 2. Germline CDR1 SGHTA, CDR2 FQGNSA. The CDR3 runs to 16 residues. The CDR3 DNA is TGTGCCAGCAGCTGGACTAGCGGGGGTCGCACAGATACGCAGTATTTT. Translating it yields CASSWTSGGRTDTQYF. The full variable domain, completed using reference TRBV7-2 and TRBJ2-3, is GAGVSQSPSNKVTEKGKDVELRCDPISGHTALYWYRQSLGQGLEFLIYFQGNSAPDKSGLPSDRFSAERTGGSVSTLTIQRTQQEDSAVYLCASSWTSGGRTDTQYFGPGTRLTVL.

This chain uses TRBV6-5 with TRBJ1-5, with D perhaps matching TRBD1 (6 bases). CDR3 length: 15 amino acids. V lost 6 bases, J lost 8 bases, and 20 bases lay in between. CDR1 is MNHEY, CDR2 SVGAGI, per germline. The CDR3 spells CASRETGLIGEPQHF. CDR3 DNA sequence: TGTGCCAGCAGAGAGACAGGCCTTATCGGTGAGCCCCAGCATTTT.

The rearrangement joins TRBV5-1 to TRBJ1-1, with D perhaps matching TRBD1 (6 bases). The V and J ends lost 0 bases and 1 base respectively, with 10 bases between them. The germline V gene encodes CDR1 SGHRS and CDR2 YFSETQ. This CDR3 has 15 residues. The CDR3 DNA is TGCGCCAGCAGCTTGGTAGGGACATCGAACACTGAAGCTTTCTTT. It specifies CASSLVGTSNTEAFF.

Turning to this clone: Other DNA sequences in this sample translate to the same CDR3. The chain uses TRBV5-4 and TRBJ2-1; a weak D match, TRBD2 (5 bases). The CDR3 sequence is 15 residues long. The germline V and J ends were trimmed by 0 bases and 0 bases, with 7 bases remaining between them. Per the germline V gene, CDR1 is SGHNT and CDR2 is YYREEE (reference sequence). CDR3 amino acids: CASSLGTGSYNEQFF. The CDR3 nucleotides read TGTGCCAGCAGCTTGGGGACTGGCTCCTACAATGAGCAGTTCTTC.

This chain connects TRBV30 to TRBJ1-5, with a possible D match to TRBD1 (5 bases). Germline V gives CDR1 GTSNPN, CDR2 SVGIG (reference sequence). V shed 2 bases and J shed 0 bases, with 8 bases lying between them. The CDR3 sequence is 14 residues long. Here the CDR3 DNA reads TGTGCCTGGAGTTCCCAGGGTAGCAATCAGCCCCAGCATTTT. As protein: CAWSSQGSNQPQHF.